This TCR beta chain came from a study of regulatory T cells in long-lasting Graves disease. Study summary: Newly diagnosed Graves' patients had under 3 months of antithyroid drugs.

Construction of TCR beta libraries relied on iRepertoire HTBI primers and on Arm-PCR targeting CDR3 regions. A single record per CDR3 protein comes from TCRdb applying MiXCR to the multiplex PCR reads. There are under 250,000 distinct CDR3 sequences in the sample; roughly 18% occur only once, and about 10% lies in the top ten. Germline values: CDR1 MNHNS, CDR2 SASEGT. The V end was cut by 5 bases, the J end by 3 bases, with 7 bases between. The CDR3 contains 12 residues. Time point in this sample: newly diagnosed GD, antithyroid drugs for less than 3 months. Isolated PBMC RNA provided the starting material for the TCR library. In this cohort, patients came from an endocrinology department located in Xi'an, China. This clonotype was recorded many times. The data were also submitted as part of a second study, on T cells in Graves' hyperthyroidism and ophthalmopathy.

The V call is TRBV6-1, the J call TRBJ2-5; tentatively, D is TRBD1 (6 bases). The TCR sequence derives from a woman between 25 and 40 years old with Graves disease. Material: peripheral blood mononuclear cells (PBMCs), obtained at new diagnosis, from a patient treated with antithyroid drugs. CDR3 residues: CASSRTEETQYF. The CDR3 coding sequence is TGTGCCAGCAGTCGGACAGAAGAGACCCAGTACTTC.